In this sample, the clone carrying this T cell receptor beta chain turned up many times. Its specificity is unknown. This sample was included in a study of neurological immune-mediated disorders. The CDR3 is made up of 15 amino acids. The J segment lost 5 bases and the V segment lost 5 bases, leaving 8 bases of the junction unmatched. Germline V CDR1 and CDR2: SGHTA, FQGTGA. The study, taken as a whole, reports: Grouping of repertoires by phylogeny put those of 18 of 34 multiple sclerosis patients into a single related-CDR3 cluster, a possible signature.

Each CDR3 protein gets one entry after TCRdb re-called the 5' RACE reads with MiXCR. Of about 62,000 distinct CDR3 sequences listed, around 3.8% were seen once; the top ten hold around 2.1%. The chain has TRBV7-3 and TRBJ2-2; 7 nucleotides match TRBD2. Sequenced material: PBMCs. The receptor was isolated from a woman aged 45-60 years with multiple sclerosis. The chain's CDR3 is CASSPRVAGTGELFF. As DNA, the CDR3 is TGTGCCAGCAGCCCCCGGGTAGCGGGTACCGGGGAGCTGTTTTTT.